This T cell receptor (beta chain) was sequenced for a study of control samples from healthy donors and cancer patients. The trim removed 4 bases at V and 4 bases at J, leaving 2 bases unmatched. The CDR3 runs 15 residues. CDR1 is LNHDA and CDR2 is SQIVND in the germline V gene (reference sequence). This table comes from immunoSEQ multiplex PCR, and its TCRdb copy is limited to in-frame clones, with some not included. The sample lists more than 95,000 clones; approximately 84% were seen once. This chain joins TRBV19 and TRBJ2-5, with 14 positions matching TRBD2. The sequenced sample consisted of blood. This clonotype was obtained from a young man in good health. The CDR3 nucleotides read TGTGCCAGTAGTACCGGGACTAGCGGGAGAGAGACCCAGTACTTC. Translating it yields CASSTGTSGRETQYF.